These T cell receptor beta chains were read from a single sample in a study of T cell responses to AZD1222 COVID-19 vaccine. Sequencing was performed with immunoSEQ multiplex PCR; in TCRdb, only in-frame clones are kept and a portion is missing. The table shows some 130,000 clones, with 91% occurring only once. The sequences come from peripheral blood, collected 28 days after the second AZD1222 dose. Source of these receptors: an adult who received the AZD1222 COVID-19 vaccine. Both conserved end residues are part of each CDR3. The order of the fields is J gene, D gene, CDR3 length, V gene, clone size, CDR3 DNA, CDR3 protein. A D gene is named only where the DNA matches it firmly. Clone size is stated in some rows and not others, as once, few, many or a class when expanded.

j_gene: TRBJ2-1; d_gene: .; len: 14; v_gene: TRBV20-1; abundance: .; CDR3nt: TGCAGTGCTAGTTCCCCCATAGCTAGTCGTGAGCAGTTCTTC; CDR3aa: CSASSPIASREQFF
j_gene: TRBJ2-2; d_gene: .; len: 16; v_gene: TRBV7-3; abundance: .; CDR3nt: TGTGCCAGCAGCTTAACGGGGGCGGGCGGCACCGGGGAGCTGTTTTTT; CDR3aa: CASSLTGAGGTGELFF
j_gene: TRBJ2-1; d_gene: TRBD1; len: 14; v_gene: TRBV9; abundance: .; CDR3nt: TGTGCCAGCAGCGGGGGACAGGGTGGCAATGAGCAGTTCTTC; CDR3aa: CASSGGQGGNEQFF
j_gene: TRBJ1-4; d_gene: .; len: 14; v_gene: TRBV6-5; abundance: .; CDR3nt: TGTGCCAGCAGGAGGGGACACCCGAATGAAAAACTGTTTTTT; CDR3aa: CASRRGHPNEKLFF
j_gene: TRBJ1-1; d_gene: .; len: 13; v_gene: TRBV10-2; abundance: .; CDR3nt: TGCGCCAGCAGCATGGGGGTGAACACTGAAGCTTTCTTT; CDR3aa: CASSMGVNTEAFF
j_gene: TRBJ1-1; d_gene: .; len: 13; v_gene: TRBV19; abundance: .; CDR3nt: TGTGCCAGTACCCCGAGTTGGGGCACTGAAGCTTTCTTT; CDR3aa: CASTPSWGTEAFF
j_gene: TRBJ1-4; d_gene: .; len: 14; v_gene: TRBV7-3; abundance: .; CDR3nt: TGTGCCAGCAGCCGCCAGGGACCCCCGAGTCGTCTGTTTTTT; CDR3aa: CASSRQGPPSRLFF
j_gene: TRBJ1-1; d_gene: TRBD1; len: 13; v_gene: TRBV7-6; abundance: .; CDR3nt: TGTGCCAGCAGCTTAGTGGGACAGGCAGAAGCTTTCTTT; CDR3aa: CASSLVGQAEAFF
j_gene: TRBJ2-3; d_gene: .; len: 13; v_gene: TRBV19; abundance: .; CDR3nt: TGTGCCAGTAGTATTTTGGGGTCAGATACGCAGTATTTT; CDR3aa: CASSILGSDTQYF
j_gene: TRBJ1-5; d_gene: TRBD1; len: 14; v_gene: TRBV9; abundance: .; CDR3nt: TGTGCCAGCAGCCTAGGGACAGAGAATCAGCCCCAGCATTTT; CDR3aa: CASSLGTENQPQHF
j_gene: TRBJ1-5; d_gene: .; len: 14; v_gene: TRBV27; abundance: .; CDR3nt: TGTGCCAGCAGTTTTCGACGGAGCAATCAGCCCCAGCATTTT; CDR3aa: CASSFRRSNQPQHF
j_gene: TRBJ2-1; d_gene: .; len: 12; v_gene: TRBV7-3; abundance: .; CDR3nt: TGTGCCAGCAGCACCCCTGGGAATGAGCAGTTCTTC; CDR3aa: CASSTPGNEQFF
j_gene: TRBJ1-3; d_gene: TRBD1; len: 20; v_gene: TRBV4-1; abundance: .; CDR3nt: TGCGCCAGCAGCCAAAAGATTACAGGGGGTAGTTATAGCTCTGGAAACACCATATATTTT; CDR3aa: CASSQKITGGSYSSGNTIYF
j_gene: TRBJ1-1; d_gene: TRBD1; len: 13; v_gene: TRBV6-4; abundance: .; CDR3nt: TGTGCCACCCGAGGACAGGGGAACACTGAAGCTTTCTTT; CDR3aa: CATRGQGNTEAFF
j_gene: TRBJ2-1; d_gene: .; len: 15; v_gene: TRBV20-1; abundance: once; CDR3nt: TGCAGTGCTAGTAAAGGGTTGCCGCCATACAATGAGCAGTTCTTC; CDR3aa: CSASKGLPPYNEQFF
j_gene: TRBJ1-5; d_gene: .; len: 15; v_gene: TRBV2; abundance: .; CDR3nt: TGTGCCAGCAGTGAAGCTTCTAGGGGCCAACAGCCCCAGCATTTT; CDR3aa: CASSEASRGQQPQHF
j_gene: TRBJ2-3; d_gene: .; len: 15; v_gene: TRBV14; abundance: .; CDR3nt: TGTGCCAGCAGCCAAGCAGCGCGTAGCACAGATACGCAGTATTTT; CDR3aa: CASSQAARSTDTQYF
j_gene: TRBJ2-7; d_gene: TRBD1; len: 15; v_gene: TRBV6-5; abundance: .; CDR3nt: TGTGCCAGCAGGACAACAGGGGGCCGAACCTACGAGCAGTACTTC; CDR3aa: CASRTTGGRTYEQYF
j_gene: TRBJ2-5; d_gene: TRBD1; len: 16; v_gene: TRBV6-6; abundance: .; CDR3nt: TGTGCCAGCAGGACCCGCACCTCGACAGGGCAAGAGACCCAGTACTTC; CDR3aa: CASRTRTSTGQETQYF
j_gene: TRBJ1-2; d_gene: .; len: 15; v_gene: TRBV2; abundance: few; CDR3nt: TGTGCCAGCAGTGAAGGTCAGATAACTAACTATGGCTACACCTTC; CDR3aa: CASSEGQITNYGYTF
j_gene: TRBJ2-5; d_gene: TRBD1; len: 16; v_gene: TRBV11-1; abundance: .; CDR3nt: TGTGCCAGCAGCCCCGGGCGGGACAGGGGTGGAGAGACCCAGTACTTC; CDR3aa: CASSPGRDRGGETQYF
j_gene: TRBJ1-1; d_gene: .; len: 15; v_gene: TRBV4-1; abundance: .; CDR3nt: TGCGCCAGCAGCCAAGGGTCGTGGGGTAACACTGAAGCTTTCTTT; CDR3aa: CASSQGSWGNTEAFF
j_gene: TRBJ2-1; d_gene: TRBD1; len: 15; v_gene: TRBV7-2; abundance: few; CDR3nt: TGTGCCAGCAGCTTAGCGGGGACAGGTAACAATGAGCAGTTCTTC; CDR3aa: CASSLAGTGNNEQFF
j_gene: TRBJ1-1; d_gene: .; len: 14; v_gene: TRBV30; abundance: .; CDR3nt: TGTGCCTGGAGGGGGCAGGGGATGAACACTGAAGCTTTCTTT; CDR3aa: CAWRGQGMNTEAFF
j_gene: TRBJ2-5; d_gene: .; len: 14; v_gene: TRBV28; abundance: .; CDR3nt: TGTGCCAGCAGTTTCACCGGGACCCAAGAGACCCAGTACTTC; CDR3aa: CASSFTGTQETQYF
j_gene: TRBJ2-7; d_gene: TRBD2; len: 15; v_gene: TRBV5-6; abundance: .; CDR3nt: TGTGCCAGCAGCTTGGGCCCGGGGGGTGACTACGAGCAGTACTTC; CDR3aa: CASSLGPGGDYEQYF
j_gene: TRBJ1-5; d_gene: .; len: 14; v_gene: TRBV15; abundance: few; CDR3nt: TGTGCCACCAGCAGAGTGCATAGCAATCAGCCCCAGCATTTT; CDR3aa: CATSRVHSNQPQHF
j_gene: TRBJ2-6; d_gene: .; len: 17; v_gene: TRBV27; abundance: .; CDR3nt: TGTGCCAGCAGTTTCTCAGGGACGGGCGCTGGGGCCAACGTCCTGACTTTC; CDR3aa: CASSFSGTGAGANVLTF
j_gene: TRBJ2-1; d_gene: .; len: 14; v_gene: TRBV5-6; abundance: .; CDR3nt: TGTGCCAGCAGTGCCGGGACCCCCGTCGGTGAGCAGTTCTTC; CDR3aa: CASSAGTPVGEQFF
j_gene: TRBJ1-4; d_gene: TRBD1; len: 13; v_gene: TRBV6-5; abundance: .; CDR3nt: TGTGCCTCCAGGGACAGGGATCGGGAAAAACTGTTTTTT; CDR3aa: CASRDRDREKLFF
j_gene: TRBJ1-1; d_gene: TRBD1; len: 14; v_gene: TRBV5-1; abundance: .; CDR3nt: TGCGCCAGCAGCCCGGGCGGGACAGGGGGCTCAGCTTTCTTT; CDR3aa: CASSPGGTGGSAFF
j_gene: TRBJ2-4; d_gene: .; len: 16; v_gene: TRBV5-6; abundance: .; CDR3nt: TGTGCCAGCAGCTTCAGGGTGGCTCAGGCCAAAAACATTCAGTACTTC; CDR3aa: CASSFRVAQAKNIQYF
j_gene: TRBJ1-2; d_gene: TRBD1; len: 13; v_gene: TRBV18; abundance: .; CDR3nt: TGTGCCAGCTCCCCTGACAGGGATCGTGGCTACACCTTC; CDR3aa: CASSPDRDRGYTF
j_gene: TRBJ2-1; d_gene: TRBD2; len: 15; v_gene: TRBV7-6; abundance: .; CDR3nt: TGTGCCAGCAGCTTAGCCGGGACTAGAGTCGATGAGCAGTTCTTC; CDR3aa: CASSLAGTRVDEQFF
j_gene: TRBJ1-5; d_gene: .; len: 17; v_gene: TRBV4-2; abundance: .; CDR3nt: TGTGCCAGCAGCCACCTTGTCGGGACCCGGATGGATCAGCCCCAGCATTTT; CDR3aa: CASSHLVGTRMDQPQHF
j_gene: TRBJ2-3; d_gene: TRBD2; len: 15; v_gene: TRBV30; abundance: once; CDR3nt: TGTGCCTGGAGTGTACTAGCGGGGGCTGCAGATACGCAGTATTTT; CDR3aa: CAWSVLAGAADTQYF
j_gene: TRBJ1-5; d_gene: TRBD1; len: 14; v_gene: TRBV7-2; abundance: once; CDR3nt: TGTGCCAGCAGCTTAGCCAGGGGGAATCAGCCCCAGCATTTT; CDR3aa: CASSLARGNQPQHF
j_gene: TRBJ2-3; d_gene: TRBD1; len: 13; v_gene: TRBV27; abundance: .; CDR3nt: TGTGCCAGCAGTTCCTCGACAGGGAGAACGCAGTATTTT; CDR3aa: CASSSSTGRTQYF
j_gene: TRBJ1-2; d_gene: TRBD1; len: 14; v_gene: TRBV27; abundance: .; CDR3nt: TGTGCCAGCAGTGGACAGGGGTCTAACTATGGCTACACCTTC; CDR3aa: CASSGQGSNYGYTF
j_gene: TRBJ1-1; d_gene: .; len: 15; v_gene: TRBV19; abundance: once; CDR3nt: TGTGCCAGTAGTATAGACCGGACCCCGAACACTGAAGCTTTCTTT; CDR3aa: CASSIDRTPNTEAFF
j_gene: TRBJ2-1; d_gene: .; len: 15; v_gene: TRBV6-6; abundance: .; CDR3nt: TGTGCCAGCAGTGGACAGCCGGTGGGTAATAATGAGCAGTTCTTC; CDR3aa: CASSGQPVGNNEQFF
j_gene: TRBJ2-1; d_gene: TRBD2; len: 14; v_gene: TRBV27; abundance: .; CDR3nt: TGTGCCAGCAGTCACGGGACTACAAACAATGAGCAGTTCTTC; CDR3aa: CASSHGTTNNEQFF
j_gene: TRBJ2-3; d_gene: TRBD2; len: 16; v_gene: TRBV5-1; abundance: .; CDR3nt: TGCGCCAGCCGGCTGCAGGCGGGGGGGCCGGCAGATACGCAGTATTTT; CDR3aa: CASRLQAGGPADTQYF
j_gene: TRBJ2-1; d_gene: TRBD2; len: 15; v_gene: TRBV5-1; abundance: .; CDR3nt: TGCGCCAGCAGCTTCTTGGCGGGGGGGCACAATGAGCAGTTCTTC; CDR3aa: CASSFLAGGHNEQFF
j_gene: TRBJ2-7; d_gene: .; len: 15; v_gene: TRBV9; abundance: .; CDR3nt: TGTGCCAGCAGCGTAGGTGGGACGGTCCCCTACGAGCAGTACTTC; CDR3aa: CASSVGGTVPYEQYF
j_gene: TRBJ2-1; d_gene: TRBD1; len: 13; v_gene: TRBV7-6; abundance: .; CDR3nt: TGTGCCAGCAGCTACGGGACAGACAATGAGCAGTTCTTC; CDR3aa: CASSYGTDNEQFF
j_gene: TRBJ1-6; d_gene: .; len: 14; v_gene: TRBV5-6; abundance: few; CDR3nt: TGTGCCAGCAGCTTCTGGGGGCTTAATTCACCCCTCCACTTT; CDR3aa: CASSFWGLNSPLHF
j_gene: TRBJ1-2; d_gene: TRBD1; len: 15; v_gene: TRBV5-4; abundance: few; CDR3nt: TGTGCCAGCAGACTACCAGGGACAGGGGACTATGGCTACACCTTC; CDR3aa: CASRLPGTGDYGYTF
j_gene: TRBJ1-3; d_gene: .; len: 18; v_gene: TRBV4-3; abundance: .; CDR3nt: TGCGCCAGCAGCCAAGATCTTAAGAGCGGGCCGGCGGGAAACACCATATATTTT; CDR3aa: CASSQDLKSGPAGNTIYF
j_gene: TRBJ1-5; d_gene: TRBD1; len: 16; v_gene: TRBV7-9; abundance: .; CDR3nt: TGTGCCAGCAGCTCACAGGGGACACATAGCAATCAGCCCCAGCATTTT; CDR3aa: CASSSQGTHSNQPQHF
j_gene: TRBJ2-5; d_gene: .; len: 13; v_gene: TRBV6-2/TRBV6-3; abundance: .; CDR3nt: TGTGCCAGCAGTTATATCTCCCAAGAGACCCAGTACTTC; CDR3aa: CASSYISQETQYF
j_gene: TRBJ1-2; d_gene: .; len: 17; v_gene: TRBV5-5; abundance: .; CDR3nt: TGTGCCAGCAGCCCCGCTTACCAGGGGTGGGGGAACTATGGCTACACCTTC; CDR3aa: CASSPAYQGWGNYGYTF
j_gene: TRBJ1-2; d_gene: .; len: 15; v_gene: TRBV29-1; abundance: .; CDR3nt: TGCAGCGTTGGCCAAGGGTGGGCAACTAACTATGGCTACACCTTC; CDR3aa: CSVGQGWATNYGYTF